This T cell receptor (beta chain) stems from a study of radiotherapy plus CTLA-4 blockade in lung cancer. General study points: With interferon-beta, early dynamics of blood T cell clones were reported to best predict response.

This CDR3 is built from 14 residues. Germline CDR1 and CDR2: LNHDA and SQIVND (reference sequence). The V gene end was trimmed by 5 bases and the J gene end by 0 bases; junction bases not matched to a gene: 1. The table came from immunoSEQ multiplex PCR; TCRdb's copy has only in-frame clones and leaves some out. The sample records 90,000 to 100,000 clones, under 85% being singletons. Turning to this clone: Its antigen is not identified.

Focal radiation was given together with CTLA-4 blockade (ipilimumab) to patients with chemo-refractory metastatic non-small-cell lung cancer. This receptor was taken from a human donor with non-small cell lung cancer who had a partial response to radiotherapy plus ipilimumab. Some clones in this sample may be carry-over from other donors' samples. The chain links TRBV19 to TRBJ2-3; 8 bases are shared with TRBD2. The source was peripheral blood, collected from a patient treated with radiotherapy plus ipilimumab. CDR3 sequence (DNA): TGTGCCAGTAGTCCGGGGGGGAGCACAGATACGCAGTATTTT. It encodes CASSPGGSTDTQYF.